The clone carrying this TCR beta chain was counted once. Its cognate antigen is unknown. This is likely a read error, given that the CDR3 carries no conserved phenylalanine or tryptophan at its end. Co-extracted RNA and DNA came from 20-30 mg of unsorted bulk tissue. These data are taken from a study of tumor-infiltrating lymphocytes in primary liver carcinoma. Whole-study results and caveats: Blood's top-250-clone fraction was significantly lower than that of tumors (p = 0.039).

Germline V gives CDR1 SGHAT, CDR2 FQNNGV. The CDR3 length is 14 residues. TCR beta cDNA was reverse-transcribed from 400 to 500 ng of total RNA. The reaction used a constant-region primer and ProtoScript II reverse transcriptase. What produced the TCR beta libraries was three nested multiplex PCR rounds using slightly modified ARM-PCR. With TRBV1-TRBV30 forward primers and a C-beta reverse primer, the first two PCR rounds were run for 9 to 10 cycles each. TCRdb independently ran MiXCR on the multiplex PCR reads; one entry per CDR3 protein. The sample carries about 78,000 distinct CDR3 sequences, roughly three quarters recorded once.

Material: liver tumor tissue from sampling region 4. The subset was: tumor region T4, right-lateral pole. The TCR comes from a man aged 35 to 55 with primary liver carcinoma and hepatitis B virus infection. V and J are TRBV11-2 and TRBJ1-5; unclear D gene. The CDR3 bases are TGTGCCAGCAGTACCGGACTGTTTCCCGAGCCTCAGCATCTT. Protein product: CASSTGLFPEPQHL.